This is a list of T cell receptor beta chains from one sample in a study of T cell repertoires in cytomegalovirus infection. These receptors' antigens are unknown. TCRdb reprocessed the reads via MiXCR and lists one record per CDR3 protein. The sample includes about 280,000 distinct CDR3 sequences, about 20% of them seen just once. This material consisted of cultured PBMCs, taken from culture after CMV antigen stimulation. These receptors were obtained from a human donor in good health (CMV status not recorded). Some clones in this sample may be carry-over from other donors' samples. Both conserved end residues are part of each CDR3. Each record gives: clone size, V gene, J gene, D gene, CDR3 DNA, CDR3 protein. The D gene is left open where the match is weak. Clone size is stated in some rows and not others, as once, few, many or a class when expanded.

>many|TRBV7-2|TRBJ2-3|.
TGTGCCAGCAGGGGCCGTCGGGATACGCAGTATTTT
CASRGRRDTQYF
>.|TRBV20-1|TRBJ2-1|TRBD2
TGCAGTGCTAGCGGGAGGAGCTACAATGAGCAGTTCTTC
CSASGRSYNEQFF
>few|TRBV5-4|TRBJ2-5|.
TGTGCCAGCAGCTTGGGACAGCGCCAAGAGACCCAGTACTTC
CASSLGQRQETQYF
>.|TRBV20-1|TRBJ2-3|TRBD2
TGCAGTGCTAGTAGTGGGACTAGCGGGAGAGGGGATACGCAGTATTTT
CSASSGTSGRGDTQYF
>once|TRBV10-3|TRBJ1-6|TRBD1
TGTGCCATCAGTCTGGACAGCCCCGGGACAGGATCCCTCCACTTT
CAISLDSPGTGSLHF
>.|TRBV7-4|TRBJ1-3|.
TGTGCCAGCGGCTTTGGGACTACTGGAAACACCATATATTTT
CASGFGTTGNTIYF
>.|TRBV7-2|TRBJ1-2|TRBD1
TGTGCCAGCAGCCCCTCGACAGGGGGTCAGGTAGACTATGGCTACACCTTC
CASSPSTGGQVDYGYTF
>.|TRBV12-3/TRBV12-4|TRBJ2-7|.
TGTGCCACCTCGGCAGGCTACGAGCAGTACTTC
CATSAGYEQYF
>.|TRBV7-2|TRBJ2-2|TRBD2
TGTGCCAGCAGCTTAGGACTAGCGGCTAACACCGGGGAGCTGTTTTTT
CASSLGLAANTGELFF
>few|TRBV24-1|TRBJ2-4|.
TGTGCCACCAGTGACAGGGCCAAAAACATTCAGTACTTC
CATSDRAKNIQYF
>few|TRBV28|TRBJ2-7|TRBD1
TGTGCCAGCAGTGCACCGGGACAGGGTTTCGAGCAGTACTTC
CASSAPGQGFEQYF
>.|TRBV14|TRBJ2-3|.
TGTGCCAGCAGCCAAGATTTTGGAGGCCCAGATACGCAGTATTTT
CASSQDFGGPDTQYF
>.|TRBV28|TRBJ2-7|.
TGTGCCAGCAGCCCAGACTTCTACGAGCAGTACTTC
CASSPDFYEQYF
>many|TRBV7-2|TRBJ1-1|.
TGTGCCAGCAGCCCCGGTTTGGGGGGGCAGGGCACTGAAGCTTTCTTT
CASSPGLGGQGTEAFF
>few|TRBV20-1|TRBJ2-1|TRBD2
TGCAGTCAAAAAGCGGGGCACAATGAGCAGTTCTTC
CSQKAGHNEQFF
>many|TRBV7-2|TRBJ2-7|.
TGTGCCAGCAGCTTGAGCGGGTACGAGCAGTACTTC
CASSLSGYEQYF
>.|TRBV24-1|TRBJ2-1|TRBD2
TGTGCCACCAGTGGACAACTAGCGGGGTCCTACAATGAGCAGTTCTTC
CATSGQLAGSYNEQFF
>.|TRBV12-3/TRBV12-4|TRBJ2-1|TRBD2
TGTGCCAGCACCACTGCCGGGACTAGCGGTTACAATGAGCAGTTCTTC
CASTTAGTSGYNEQFF
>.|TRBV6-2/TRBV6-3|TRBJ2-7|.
TGTGCCAGCAGTTACGCCCCCCTTCTCTACGAGCAGTACTTC
CASSYAPLLYEQYF
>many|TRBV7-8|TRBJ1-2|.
TGTGCCAGCAGCGCAAACCAGTGGAACTATGGCTACACCTTC
CASSANQWNYGYTF
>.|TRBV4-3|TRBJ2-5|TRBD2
TGCGCCAGCAGCCCCCGAGAGGCTAGCGGGAGCCTCCAAGAGACCCAGTACTTC
CASSPREASGSLQETQYF
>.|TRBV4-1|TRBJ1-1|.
TGCGCCAGCGCAGACGGGGTCTCGGCAGGACTTACTGAAGCTTTCTTT
CASADGVSAGLTEAFF
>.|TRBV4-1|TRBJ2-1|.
TGCGCCAGCAGCCAAGCCTTATCCTACAATGAGCAGTTCTTC
CASSQALSYNEQFF
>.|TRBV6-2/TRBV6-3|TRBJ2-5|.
TGTGCCAGCGGAGACCCTTCGCCCCAGCACTTC
CASGDPSPQHF